This section outlines one T cell receptor beta chain sequence together with its context. The CDR3 runs to 16 residues. Amplification used 60 Vbeta primers and 13 Jbeta primers. Here immunoSEQ multiplex PCR was the method, and the copy in TCRdb shows in-frame clones only, minus some. The sample lists roughly 100,000 clones; 75% to 85% were seen once. The data belong to a study of cytomegalovirus exposure and HLA in healthy donors. Study summary: Among some 400 genotyped donors, about 83% fell in the Caucasian-associated ancestry cluster.

The specimen was PBMCs. The receptor's source is a man aged 25 to 45 in good health and CMV-seronegative. The chain links TRBV21-1 to TRBJ2-7; TRBD2 reflects the table's D call only, with no check against the DNA. TRBV21-1 is marked as a pseudogene. The CDR3 protein is CASSLRLAGSSYEQYF. CDR3 in DNA: TGTGCCAGCAGCTTACGACTAGCGGGGAGCTCCTACGAGCAGTACTTC.